This TCR beta chain came from a study of T cell responses to AZD1222 COVID-19 vaccine. TCRdb keeps only in-frame clones here, not all; method: immunoSEQ multiplex PCR. The sample contains about 140,000 clones, roughly 90% of which appear only once. Per the germline V gene, CDR1 is MNHEY and CDR2 is SMNVEV (reference sequence). The length of the CDR3 is 20 residues. Unmatched junction bases numbered 14, after V lost 7 bases and J lost 0 bases. The TCR sequence derives from an adult in good health. The input for sequencing was peripheral blood, taken on day 0 of AZD1222 vaccination. This chain joins TRBV27 and TRBJ2-1; 14 nucleotides match TRBD2. The CDR3 region has the DNA TGTGCCAGCACCCCCCTACGGGGGGGGACTAGCGGGAGCTCCTACAATGAGCAGTTCTTC. This encodes CASTPLRGGTSGSSYNEQFF.